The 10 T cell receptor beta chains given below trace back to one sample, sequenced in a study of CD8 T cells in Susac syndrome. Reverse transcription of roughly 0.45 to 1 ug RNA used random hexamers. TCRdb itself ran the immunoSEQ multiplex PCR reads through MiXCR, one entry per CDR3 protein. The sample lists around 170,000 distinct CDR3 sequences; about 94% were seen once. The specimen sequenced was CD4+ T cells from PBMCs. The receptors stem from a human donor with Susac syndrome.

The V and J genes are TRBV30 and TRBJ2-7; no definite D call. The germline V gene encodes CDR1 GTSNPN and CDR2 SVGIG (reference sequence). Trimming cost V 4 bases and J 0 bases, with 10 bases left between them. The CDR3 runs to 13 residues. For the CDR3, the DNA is TGTGCCTGGACTACGAGGAGCTCCTACGAGCAGTACTTC. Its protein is CAWTTRSSYEQYF.

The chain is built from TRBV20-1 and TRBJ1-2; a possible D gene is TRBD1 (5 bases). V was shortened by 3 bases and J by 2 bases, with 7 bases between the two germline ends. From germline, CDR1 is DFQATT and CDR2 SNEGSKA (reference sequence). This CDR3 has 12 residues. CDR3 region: CSASRGNYGYTF. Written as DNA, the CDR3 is TGCAGTGCTAGTCGGGGGAACTATGGCTACACCTTC.

The CDR3 nucleotides are TGTGCCAGCAGCGTAGTCGGCGGGGGCACGAATGAGCAGTTCTTC. Its translation: CASSVVGGGTNEQFF. The chain carries TRBV9 and TRBJ2-1; TRBD2 is a possible D gene (7 bases). The CDR3 has 15 residues. V shed 0 bases and J shed 7 bases, with 14 bases lying between them. From germline, CDR1 is SGDLS and CDR2 YYNGEE.

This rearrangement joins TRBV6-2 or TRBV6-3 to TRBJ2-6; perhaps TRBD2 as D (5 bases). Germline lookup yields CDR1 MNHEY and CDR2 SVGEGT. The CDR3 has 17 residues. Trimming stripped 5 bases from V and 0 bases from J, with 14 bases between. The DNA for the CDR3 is TGTGCCAGCAGTCCCCGCGGAGGTACCTCTGGGGCCAACGTCCTGACTTTC. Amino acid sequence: CASSPRGGTSGANVLTF.

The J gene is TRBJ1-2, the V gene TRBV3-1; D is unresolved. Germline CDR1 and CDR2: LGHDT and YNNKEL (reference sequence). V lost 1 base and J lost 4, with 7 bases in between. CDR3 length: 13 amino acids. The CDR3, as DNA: TGTGCCAGCAGCCAAGTTATGGGCTATGGCTACACCTTC. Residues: CASSQVMGYGYTF.

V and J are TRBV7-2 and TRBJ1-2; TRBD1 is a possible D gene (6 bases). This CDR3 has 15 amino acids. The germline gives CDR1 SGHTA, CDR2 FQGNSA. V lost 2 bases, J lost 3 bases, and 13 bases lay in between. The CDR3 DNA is TGTGCCAGCAGCTTACACACGGGGGGCGACTATGGCTACACCTTC. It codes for CASSLHTGGDYGYTF. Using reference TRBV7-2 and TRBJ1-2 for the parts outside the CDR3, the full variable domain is GAGVSQSPSNKVTEKGKDVELRCDPISGHTALYWYRQSLGQGLEFLIYFQGNSAPDKSGLPSDRFSAERTGGSVSTLTIQRTQQEDSAVYLCASSLHTGGDYGYTFGSGTRLTVV.

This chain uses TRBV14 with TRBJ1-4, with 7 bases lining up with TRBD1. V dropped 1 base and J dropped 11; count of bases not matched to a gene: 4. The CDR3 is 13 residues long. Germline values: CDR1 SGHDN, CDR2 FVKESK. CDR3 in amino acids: CASSQVGDSKLFF. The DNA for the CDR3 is TGTGCCAGCAGCCAAGTCGGGGACAGCAAACTGTTTTTT.

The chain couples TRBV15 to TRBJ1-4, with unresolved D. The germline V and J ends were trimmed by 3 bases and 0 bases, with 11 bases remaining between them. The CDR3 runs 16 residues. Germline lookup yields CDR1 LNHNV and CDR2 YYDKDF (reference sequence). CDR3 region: CATSSGRDATNEKLFF. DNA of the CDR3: TGTGCCACCAGCAGCGGGCGGGATGCAACTAATGAAAAACTGTTTTTT.

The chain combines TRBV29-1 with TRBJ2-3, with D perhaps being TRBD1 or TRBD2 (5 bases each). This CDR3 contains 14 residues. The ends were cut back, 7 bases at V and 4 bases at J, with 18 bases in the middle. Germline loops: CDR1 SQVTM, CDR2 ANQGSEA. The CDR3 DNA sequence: TGCAGCGCCGCGGGTCAGGGAAGAGCAGATACGCAGTATTTT. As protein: CSAAGQGRADTQYF.

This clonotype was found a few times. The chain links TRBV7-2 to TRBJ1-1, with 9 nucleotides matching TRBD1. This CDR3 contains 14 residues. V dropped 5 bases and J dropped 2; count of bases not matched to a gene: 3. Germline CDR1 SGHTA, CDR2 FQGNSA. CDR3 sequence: CASSNTGGNTEAFF. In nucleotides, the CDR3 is TGTGCCAGCAGCAATACAGGGGGCAACACTGAAGCTTTCTTT.